This TCR beta chain was profiled in a study of TIL therapy for anti-PD-1-resistant metastatic lung cancer. Study outcomes and limitations: Many TIL product clones were absent from baseline tumor, suggesting clonal contraction.

Sequencing used immunoSEQ v3. The assay was immunoSEQ multiplex PCR, and TCRdb's table has in-frame clones only and misses some. The sample has 50,000 to 60,000 clones; about two thirds are singletons. As to this clone: As yet, its antigen is unknown.

Described time point: pre-treatment sample, taken before nivolumab and TIL therapy. Tumor tissue came from excised metastases, mostly pleural nodules or supraclavicular lymph nodes. The specimen comprised tumor tissue, sampled at baseline. The clonotype comes from a person aged 25 to 79 with non-small cell lung cancer.

CDR3 in DNA: TGTGCCAGCAGTGTGGTACAGGGGATGGGTGGGGCCAACGTCCTGACTTTC. Translation gives CASSVVQGMGGANVLTF. The chain links TRBV2 to TRBJ2-6; 7 bases are shared with TRBD1. The ends lost 4 bases at V and 3 bases at J; junction bases unmatched: 9. The germline gives CDR1 SNHLY, CDR2 FYNNEI. The CDR3 contains 17 residues.